This TCR beta chain was sequenced during a study of neurological immune-mediated disorders. TCRdb called the 5' RACE reads again in MiXCR, with one record for every CDR3 protein. The data hold about 50,000 distinct CDR3 sequences, with about 15% observed a single time. This clonotype was recorded at least ten times. The germline gives CDR1 MDHEN, CDR2 SYDVKM. The CDR3 has 16 amino acids. V was pared by 2 bases and J by 4 bases, with 17 bases between. The chain combines TRBV28 with TRBJ1-2; D uncertain. The receptor was derived from a man between 60 and 70 years old in good health. Specimen: PBMCs. CDR3 loop: CASSLTSAEKIYGYTF. The DNA of the CDR3 is TGTGCCAGCAGTTTAACTTCGGCGGAAAAAATCTATGGCTACACCTTC.